This T cell receptor (beta chain) was sequenced for a study of cytomegalovirus exposure and HLA in healthy donors. PCR used 60 Vbeta primers and 13 Jbeta primers. Method: immunoSEQ multiplex PCR; TCRdb's copy keeps in-frame clones and lacks some. This sample has about 140,000 clones, with around 82% found just once. The sample comprised PBMCs. The source of this sequence is a man aged 50-60 years in good health and CMV-seronegative.

CDR3 sequence: CASSLSGGNTEAFF. The DNA of the CDR3 is TGTGCCAGCAGTTTGTCAGGGGGAAACACTGAAGCTTTCTTT. V gene TRBV27 combines with J gene TRBJ1-1; TRBD1 aligns across 7 bases. The CDR3 loop spans 14 amino acids. Germline CDR1 and CDR2: MNHEY and SMNVEV (reference sequence). The trim removed 3 bases at V and 2 bases at J, leaving 3 bases unmatched.